These T cell receptor beta chains were read from a single sample in a study of cytomegalovirus exposure and HLA in healthy donors. Using immunoSEQ multiplex PCR, the repertoire was profiled, and TCRdb retains in-frame clones only, with some absent. This table has about 73,000 clones, approximately 95% appearing once. Input material: PBMCs. These receptor sequences come from a man aged 18 to 29 in good health and CMV-seronegative. Each CDR3 is given with its conserved first and last residue. A D gene is named only where the DNA matches it firmly. Rows give clone size only sometimes, using once, few, many, or a class for an expanded clone.

TRBJ2-2 TRBV7-7 - - 14 TGTGCCAGCAGCCGCGACTCTTCTACCGGGGAGCTGTTTTTT CASSRDSSTGELFF
TRBJ1-3 TRBV4-1 - - 15 TGCGCCAGCAGCCAAGAGGGCCATACTGGAAACACCATATATTTT CASSQEGHTGNTIYF
TRBJ1-1 TRBV4-2 TRBD1 - 14 TGTGCCAGCAGCCTCCGATCGACAGGGGGTGAAGCTTTCTTT CASSLRSTGGEAFF
TRBJ1-1 TRBV6-5 - - 15 TGTGCCAGCAGTTACTCGTTGACAGGGAACACTGAAGCTTTCTTT CASSYSLTGNTEAFF
TRBJ2-2 TRBV28 TRBD1 - 14 TGTGCCATCCCCGGGACAGGACTCACCGGGGAGCTGTTTTTT CAIPGTGLTGELFF
TRBJ1-3 TRBV5-6 - once 15 TGTGCCAGCTCGTTGGGGGGGTACTCTGGAAACACCATATATTTT CASSLGGYSGNTIYF
TRBJ1-4 TRBV5-8 - - 12 TGTGCCAGCAGCCCGAACAGAGAAAAACTGTTTTTT CASSPNREKLFF
TRBJ2-7 TRBV5-5 - - 14 TGTGCCAGCAGCTTGGCGGAGGGGGCGGGGGAGCAGTACTTC CASSLAEGAGEQYF
TRBJ1-5 TRBV2 TRBD1 - 14 TGTGCCAGCATGGAAACAGGGGGTTTGTGGCCCCAGCATTTT CASMETGGLWPQHF
TRBJ2-3 TRBV4-2 - - 17 TGTGCCAGCAGCCACGATGGAGGGACTTTCAGCACAGATACGCAGTATTTT CASSHDGGTFSTDTQYF
TRBJ2-1 TRBV7-7 - - 14 TGTGCCAGCAGCTTAAGGGGTTTTGACAATGAGCAGTTCTTC CASSLRGFDNEQFF
TRBJ1-2 TRBV6-6 - - 15 TGTGCCAGCACCCAGACTCGGGAAAGGGACTATGGCTACACCTTC CASTQTRERDYGYTF
TRBJ1-5 TRBV28 TRBD1 - 18 TGTGCCAGCAGTTTAATGGGACAGGGGACCTATAGCAATCAGCCCCAGCATTTT CASSLMGQGTYSNQPQHF
TRBJ1-2 TRBV20-1 TRBD1 - 11 TGCAGTGCAAGGGACAGCTATGGCTACACCTTC CSARDSYGYTF
TRBJ1-1 TRBV4-3 - - 15 TGCGCCAGCAGCCAAATAGTCCAAATCTTCACTGAAGCTTTCTTT CASSQIVQIFTEAFF
TRBJ2-7 TRBV4-1 - - 14 TGCGCCAGCAGCCAAGCCGGGTCGGCCTACGAGCAGTACTTC CASSQAGSAYEQYF
TRBJ2-1 TRBV5-4 TRBD2 - 15 TGTGCCAGCAGCGAGGGACTAGCGGGGGTGGGTGAGCAGTTCTTC CASSEGLAGVGEQFF
TRBJ1-5 TRBV5-1 TRBD1 - 14 TGCGCCAGCAGCACAAGGGACAGGGCTCAGCCCCAGCATTTT CASSTRDRAQPQHF
TRBJ1-5 TRBV5-5 TRBD1 - 18 TGTGCCAGCAGCCAGGGAGCAAGCGGGACAGGGAAAAATCAGCCCCAGCATTTT CASSQGASGTGKNQPQHF
TRBJ1-1 TRBV30 - - 14 TGTGCCTGGAGTAGGGGGTCCCTTGGTTGGGGCGCTTTCTTT CAWSRGSLGWGAFF
TRBJ1-6 TRBV7-9 - - 12 TGTGCCAGCAGCACGGTGAATTCACCCCTCCACTTT CASSTVNSPLHF
TRBJ2-3 TRBV13 - - 16 TGTGCCAGCAGCTCCGACAGGGAGGTCTTCACAGATACGCAGTATTTT CASSSDREVFTDTQYF
TRBJ1-1 TRBV18 - - 14 TGTGCCAGCTCACTACGGGAAAGGGACACTGAAGCTTTCTTT CASSLRERDTEAFF
TRBJ2-2 TRBV10-3 TRBD2 - 17 TGTGCCATCAGCCCAAGAGGAGCGGGGCCGGGCACCGGGGAGCTGTTTTTT CAISPRGAGPGTGELFF
TRBJ2-7 TRBV25-1 - - 16 TGTGCCAGCAGTGGCCCACGACAGGCCTCCCCCCACGAGCAGTACTTC CASSGPRQASPHEQYF
TRBJ2-2 TRBV7-6 TRBD2 - 18 TGTGCCAGCAGCCCCGGGACTAGCGGGGGGGCCGGTACCGGGGAGCTGTTTTTT CASSPGTSGGAGTGELFF
TRBJ1-2 TRBV6-6 - - 15 TGTGCCAGCAGTTCATATAGGGAGGGGAACTATGGCTACACCTTC CASSSYREGNYGYTF
TRBJ1-5 TRBV19 TRBD1 - 18 TGTGCCAGTAGTTTGTTTTCGGGACAGGGGACAATTCATCAGCCCCAGCATTTT CASSLFSGQGTIHQPQHF
TRBJ1-1 TRBV7-2 - - 15 TGTGCCAGCAGCCCCTATGAGAGTCTGAACACTGAAGCTTTCTTT CASSPYESLNTEAFF
TRBJ1-5 TRBV2 TRBD1 - 16 TGTGCCAGCAGTCGGGACAGGACAAATAGCAATCAGCCCCAGCATTTT CASSRDRTNSNQPQHF
TRBJ2-7 TRBV7-3 TRBD2 - 17 TGTGCCAGCAGCCACGACTCTAGACTAGCGCTCTCCTACGAGCAGTACTTC CASSHDSRLALSYEQYF
TRBJ2-3 TRBV7-9 - - 15 TGTGCCAGCTGGGTCCTGCGGGGCACCTCAGATACGCAGTATTTT CASWVLRGTSDTQYF